This TCR beta chain was profiled in a study of blood T cells in healthy people across ages. General study points: Older individuals had lower TCR beta diversity per million T cells (the decline was roughly linear).

Using a J-beta primer mix together with a sample-barcoded 5' primer, a second PCR was run for roughly 6 to 12 cycles. Tagging of each cDNA molecule was performed by a template-switch adaptor with 12 random nucleotides. TCRdb reprocessed the 5' RACE reads with MiXCR, giving one entry per CDR3 protein. The sample lists around 620,000 distinct CDR3 sequences; 27% were seen once. The germline CDR1 and CDR2 sequences are SGHTA and FQGNSA. This CDR3 region has 13 residues. With 4 bases removed from V and 2 bases from J, the gap between germline ends came to 7 bases. As regards this clonotype: Its cognate antigen is unknown.

Per-sample PBMC isolation yielded at least 6 million cells. This TCR derives from a woman between 65 and 79 years old in good health. The V gene is TRBV7-2, the J gene TRBJ2-3; D is unresolved. The material sequenced was blood. CDR3 sequence reads: CASSSSATDTQYF. The CDR3 DNA reads as TGTGCCAGCAGCTCCTCAGCCACAGATACGCAGTATTTT.